This TCR beta chain originates from a study of beta chain features in type 1 diabetes. In the case of this clone: Its antigen is not known.

The isolated RNA, all of it, was reverse transcribed, so expressed TCRB transcripts were what got sequenced. Here immunoSEQ multiplex PCR was the method, and the copy in TCRdb shows in-frame clones only, minus some. The data show some 280,000 clones, 13% to 15% seen once. Study outcomes and limitations: For type 1 diabetes patients, VDJ junctions showed fewer insertions and more deletions. Sequencing the cDNA could make cells with high TCR expression show up more than they should. In all four CD4+ subsets, TCRB CDR3 length was significantly, moderately reduced in type 1 diabetes.

Trimming at V came to 5 bases and at J to 15 bases, leaving 19 bases not matched to a gene. From germline, CDR1 is SEHNR and CDR2 FQNEAQ (reference sequence). CDR3 length: 15 amino acids. The specimen sequenced was naive CD4+ T cells from blood. This TCR derives from a man aged 25-45 years with type 1 diabetes. This chain connects TRBV7-9 to TRBJ1-3, with TRBD1 identical over 7 bases. DNA for the CDR3: TGTGCCAGCAGCCCCAAGGCTGGACAGGAGGATCAAGGATATTTT. Amino acid sequence: CASSPKAGQEDQGYF.